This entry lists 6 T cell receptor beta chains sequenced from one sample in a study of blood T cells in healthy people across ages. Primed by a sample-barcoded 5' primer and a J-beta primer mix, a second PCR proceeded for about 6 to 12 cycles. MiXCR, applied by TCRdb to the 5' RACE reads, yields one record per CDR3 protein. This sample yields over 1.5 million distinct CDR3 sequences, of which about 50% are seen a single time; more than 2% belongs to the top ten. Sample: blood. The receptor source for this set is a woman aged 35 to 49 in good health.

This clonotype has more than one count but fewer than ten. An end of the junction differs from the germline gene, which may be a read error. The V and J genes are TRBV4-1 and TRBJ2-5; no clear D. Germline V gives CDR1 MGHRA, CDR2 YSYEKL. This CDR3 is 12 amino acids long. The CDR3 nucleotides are TGCGCCAGCAGCCAGGGTCAAGGGACCCAGTACTTC. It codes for CASSQGQGTQYF.

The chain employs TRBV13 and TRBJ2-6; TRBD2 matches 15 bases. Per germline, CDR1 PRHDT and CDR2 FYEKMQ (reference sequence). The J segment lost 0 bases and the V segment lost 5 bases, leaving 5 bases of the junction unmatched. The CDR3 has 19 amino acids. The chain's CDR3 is CASSRTSGGAYSGANVLTF. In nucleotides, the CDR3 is TGTGCCAGCAGCAGGACTAGCGGGGGGGCCTACTCTGGGGCCAACGTCCTGACTTTC.

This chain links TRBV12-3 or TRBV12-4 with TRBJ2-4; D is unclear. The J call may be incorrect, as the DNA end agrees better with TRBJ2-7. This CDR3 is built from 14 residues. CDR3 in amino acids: CASSLAGRQYEQYF. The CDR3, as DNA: TGTGCCAGCAGTTTAGCGGGCAGGCAATACGAGCAGTACTTC.

The CDR3 DNA is TGCAGTGCTTTAGGCCCTAAGCATGGCTACACCTTC. Translating gives CSALGPKHGYTF. V is TRBV20-1 and J is TRBJ1-2; D gene ambiguous. This CDR3 is built from 12 residues. Trimming stripped 5 bases from V and 6 bases from J, with 13 bases between. The germline gives CDR1 DFQATT, CDR2 SNEGSKA (reference sequence).

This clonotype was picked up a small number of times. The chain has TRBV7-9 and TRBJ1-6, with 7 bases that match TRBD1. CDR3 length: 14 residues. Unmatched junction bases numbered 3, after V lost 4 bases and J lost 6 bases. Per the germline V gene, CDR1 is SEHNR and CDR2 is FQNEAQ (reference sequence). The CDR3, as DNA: TGTGCCAGCAGCTCGGGACAGTTTAATTCACCCCTCCACTTT. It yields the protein CASSSGQFNSPLHF.

The chain's CDR3 is CASSRTSGATTDTQYF. In nucleotides, the CDR3 is TGTGCCAGCAGCCGAACTAGCGGGGCGACCACAGATACGCAGTATTTT. J is TRBJ2-3 and V is TRBV7-2; TRBD2 matches at 10 bases. Trimming at V came to 5 bases and at J to 2 bases, leaving 7 bases not matched to a gene. This CDR3 has 16 residues. Looked up from germline, CDR1 is SGHTA and CDR2 is FQGNSA. The full variable domain, its missing parts supplied by reference TRBV7-2 and TRBJ2-3, is GAGVSQSPSNKVTEKGKDVELRCDPISGHTALYWYRQSLGQGLEFLIYFQGNSAPDKSGLPSDRFSAERTGGSVSTLTIQRTQQEDSAVYLCASSRTSGATTDTQYFGPGTRLTVL.